The clone carrying this T cell receptor beta chain appeared many times. Its specificity is unknown. Exclusions: uncontrolled infection, other autoimmune disease, pregnancy, lactation. These data originate in a study of T cells in Graves' hyperthyroidism and ophthalmopathy. There are 16 residues in the CDR3. Per germline, CDR1 LGHNT and CDR2 FRNRAP. Trimming took off 0 bases at V and 1 base at J, with 9 bases between the two ends. There were TCR beta CDR3 regions amplified from RNA transcripts. TCR CDR3 regions were first amplified by RT-PCR with HTBI primers. Each CDR3 protein is one row after TCRdb ran MiXCR on the multiplex PCR reads. Among 350,000 or so distinct CDR3 sequences, 15% to 20% were seen once, and the ten largest hold roughly 15%. Study findings and constraints: Blood also carried most thyroid clonotypes expanded above 0.001. Using 13 V-J features, a model discriminated ophthalmopathy from stable hyperthyroidism.

This chain links TRBV12-5 with TRBJ2-2; D remains unclear. The clonotype comes from a woman between 40 and 50 years old with Graves' ophthalmopathy. Input material: blood. CDR3 sequence (DNA): TGTGCTAGTGGTTTGGTAGCAGGTCAGAACACCGGGGAGCTGTTTTTT. It encodes CASGLVAGQNTGELFF.